This T cell receptor (beta chain) was captured by sequencing in a study of patients and donors after allogeneic stem cell transplantation. TCRdb fed the RT-PCR reads into MiXCR, producing one record per CDR3 protein. This sample has over 150,000 distinct CDR3 sequences, with around 28% found just once. CDR1 is ENHRY, CDR2 SYGVKD, per germline. Trimming cost V 6 bases and J 5 bases, with 13 bases left between them. The CDR3 is 13 amino acids. The receptor comes from a human donor who was either an allogeneic HSCT recipient or a stem cell or donor lymphocyte infusion donor (not recorded which). It is not recorded whose cells these are; they may come from a transplant donor. Sequencing input: blood, either unsorted or a sorted T cell fraction (not recorded which). V gene TRBV10-3 combines with J gene TRBJ2-5, with D maybe TRBD2 (6 bases). In nucleotides, the CDR3 is TGTGCCATCAGGGAGACTAGTTGGGAGACCCAGTACTTC. Its translation is CAIRETSWETQYF.